This T cell receptor (beta chain) was obtained from a study of CD8 T cells in ankylosing spondylitis. The CDR3 contains 13 residues. Trimming removed 1 base from V and 3 bases from J, with 5 bases in between. CDR1 is SGHAT, CDR2 FQNNGV, per germline. TCRdb analysed the 5' RACE reads with MiXCR anew, one entry per CDR3 protein. The sample carries 150,000 to 200,000 distinct CDR3 sequences, about 32% recorded once. The rearrangement links TRBV11-2 to TRBJ2-3; D gene ambiguous. The clonotype was recovered from a male donor with ankylosing spondylitis. The sequenced sample was synovial fluid, either unsorted or a sorted T cell fraction (not recorded which). This chain's CDR3 is CASSLAVTDTQYF. In DNA form, the CDR3 reads TGTGCCAGCAGCTTAGCGGTAACAGATACGCAGTATTTT.